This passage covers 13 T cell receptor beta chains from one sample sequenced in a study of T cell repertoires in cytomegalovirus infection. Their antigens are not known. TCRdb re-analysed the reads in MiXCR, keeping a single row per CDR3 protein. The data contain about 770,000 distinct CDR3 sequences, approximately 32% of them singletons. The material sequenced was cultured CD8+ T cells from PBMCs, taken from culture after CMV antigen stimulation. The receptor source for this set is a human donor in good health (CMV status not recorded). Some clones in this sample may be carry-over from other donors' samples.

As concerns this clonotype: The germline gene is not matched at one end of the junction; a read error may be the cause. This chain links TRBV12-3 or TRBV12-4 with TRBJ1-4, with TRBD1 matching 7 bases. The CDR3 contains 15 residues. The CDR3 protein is CASGQEAVPNEKLSF. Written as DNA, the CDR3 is TGTGCCAGCGGACAGGAGGCAGTTCCGAATGAAAAACTGTCTTTT.

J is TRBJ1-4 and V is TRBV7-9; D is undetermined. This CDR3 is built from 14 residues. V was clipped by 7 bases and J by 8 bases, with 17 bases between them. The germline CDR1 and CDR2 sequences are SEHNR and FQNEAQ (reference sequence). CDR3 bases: TGTGCCAGCAAGCTTCACCCTCACGGGGAAAAACTGTTTTTT. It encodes CASKLHPHGEKLFF.

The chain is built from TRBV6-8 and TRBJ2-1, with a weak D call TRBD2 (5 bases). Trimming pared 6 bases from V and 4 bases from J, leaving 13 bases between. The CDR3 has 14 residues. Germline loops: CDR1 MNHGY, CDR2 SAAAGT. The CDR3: CASSLPGVYNEQFF. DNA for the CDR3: TGTGCCAGCAGCCTACCCGGGGTTTACAATGAGCAGTTCTTC.

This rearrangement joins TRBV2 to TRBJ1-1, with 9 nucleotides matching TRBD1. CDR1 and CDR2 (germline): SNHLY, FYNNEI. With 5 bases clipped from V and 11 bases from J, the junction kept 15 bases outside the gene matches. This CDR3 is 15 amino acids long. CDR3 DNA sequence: TGTGCCAGCAGTAGACCGGTCTACAGGGGGCTCGGTGCTTTCTTT. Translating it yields CASSRPVYRGLGAFF.

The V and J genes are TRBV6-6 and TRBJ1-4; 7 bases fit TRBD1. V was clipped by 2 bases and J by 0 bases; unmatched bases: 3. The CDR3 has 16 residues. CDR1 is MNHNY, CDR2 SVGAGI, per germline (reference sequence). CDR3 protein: CASSYLQGATNEKLFF. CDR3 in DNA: TGTGCCAGCAGTTACCTCCAGGGGGCAACTAATGAAAAACTGTTTTTT.

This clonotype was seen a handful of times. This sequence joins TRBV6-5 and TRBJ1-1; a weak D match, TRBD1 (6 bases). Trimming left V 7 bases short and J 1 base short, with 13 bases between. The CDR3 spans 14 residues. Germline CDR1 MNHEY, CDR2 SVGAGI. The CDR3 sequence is CASTHGGPNTEAFF. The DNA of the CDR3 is TGTGCCAGCACCCACGGGGGGCCGAACACTGAAGCTTTCTTT.

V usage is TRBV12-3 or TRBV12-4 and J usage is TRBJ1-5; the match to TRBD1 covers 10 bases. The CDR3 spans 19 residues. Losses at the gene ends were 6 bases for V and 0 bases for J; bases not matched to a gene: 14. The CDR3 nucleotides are TGTGCCAGCAGCCTCGATTTGGGACAGGGGAGTTATAGCAATCAGCCCCAGCATTTT. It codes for CASSLDLGQGSYSNQPQHF.

For the CDR3, the DNA is TGTGCCAGCAGCTTAGTCGGGGAACCGATCTCCTACGAGCAGTACTTC. Protein: CASSLVGEPISYEQYF. The chain carries TRBV5-6 and TRBJ2-7, with D maybe TRBD2 (5 bases). V was pared by 2 bases and J by 0 bases, with 15 bases between. Germline CDR1 SGHDT, CDR2 YYEEEE. There are 16 residues in the CDR3. Looking up the rest from reference TRBV5-6 and TRBJ2-7 gives the full variable domain: DAGVTQSPTHLIKTRGQQVTLRCSPKSGHDTVSWYQQALGQGPQFIFQYYEEEERQRGNFPDRFSGHQFPNYSSELNVNALLLGDSALYLCASSLVGEPISYEQYFGPGTRLTVT.

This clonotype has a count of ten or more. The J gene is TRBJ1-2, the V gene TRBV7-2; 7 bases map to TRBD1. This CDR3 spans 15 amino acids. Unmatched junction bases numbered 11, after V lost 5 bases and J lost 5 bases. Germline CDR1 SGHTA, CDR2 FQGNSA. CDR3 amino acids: CASSKAGTDTYGYTF. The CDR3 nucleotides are TGTGCCAGCAGCAAGGCGGGGACAGATACTTATGGCTACACCTTC.

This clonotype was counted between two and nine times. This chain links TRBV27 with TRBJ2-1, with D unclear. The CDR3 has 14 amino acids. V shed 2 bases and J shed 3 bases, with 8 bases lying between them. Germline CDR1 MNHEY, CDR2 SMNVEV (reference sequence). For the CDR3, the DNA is TGTGCCAGCAGTTTAAGCTCTTACTACAATGAGCAGTTCTTC. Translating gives CASSLSSYYNEQFF.

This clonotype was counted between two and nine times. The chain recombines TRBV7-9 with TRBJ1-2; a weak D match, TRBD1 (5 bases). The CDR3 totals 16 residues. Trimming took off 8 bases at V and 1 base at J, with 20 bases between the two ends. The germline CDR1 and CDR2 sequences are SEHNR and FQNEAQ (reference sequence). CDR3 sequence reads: CASFHGAGRNNYGYTF. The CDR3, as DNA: TGTGCCAGCTTCCATGGGGCGGGACGGAATAACTATGGCTACACCTTC.

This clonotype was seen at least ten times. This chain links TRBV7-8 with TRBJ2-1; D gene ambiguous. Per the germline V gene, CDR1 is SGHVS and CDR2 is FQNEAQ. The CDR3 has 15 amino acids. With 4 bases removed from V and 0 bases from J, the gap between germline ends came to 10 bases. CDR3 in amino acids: CASSSNTDSYNEQFF. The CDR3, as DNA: TGTGCCAGCAGCTCGAACACTGACTCCTACAATGAGCAGTTCTTC.

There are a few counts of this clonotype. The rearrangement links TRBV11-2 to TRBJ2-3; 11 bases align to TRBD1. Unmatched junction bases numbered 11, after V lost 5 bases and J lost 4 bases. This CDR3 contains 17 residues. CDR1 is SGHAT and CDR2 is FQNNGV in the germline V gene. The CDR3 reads CASSPGQGARLADTQYF. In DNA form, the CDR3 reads TGTGCCAGCAGCCCTGGACAGGGGGCCCGGTTGGCAGATACGCAGTATTTT.